This entry is about one TCR beta chain. Profiling relied on immunoSEQ multiplex PCR, and the TCRdb table lists in-frame clones only, not all of them. The table records roughly 90,000 clones, approximately 91% of them present only once. Germline V gene sequence: CDR1 WNHNN, CDR2 SYGVQD (reference sequence). This CDR3 is built from 15 residues. V was clipped by 2 bases and J by 0 bases, with 9 bases between them. The data were taken from a study of OX40 agonist ivuxolimab in advanced cancers. The clonotype originates from an adult with an advanced solid tumor such as melanoma, head and neck, liver or kidney cancer. The specimen comprised CD4+ or CD8+ T cells sorted from blood, sampled in a trial of the OX40 agonist ivuxolimab. This chain connects TRBV10-1 to TRBJ2-3; D is perhaps TRBD1 (6 bases). The CDR3 region has the DNA TGCGCCAGCAGTGAGACAGGGCCTAGCACAGATACGCAGTATTTT. Amino acids: CASSETGPSTDTQYF.